The sequence of this TCR beta chain was determined in a study of neurological immune-mediated disorders. The CDR3 is made up of 15 amino acids. From germline, CDR1 is MNHEY and CDR2 SVGAGI. V was pared by 2 bases and J by 2 bases, with 3 bases of the junction left unmatched. This clonotype has ten or more counts. TCRdb recomputed calls from the 5' RACE reads with MiXCR, one row per CDR3 protein. Of around 29,000 distinct CDR3 sequences listed, 9% to 13% are singletons. The chain joins TRBV6-5 to TRBJ2-3; TRBD1 matches at 8 bases. The specimen sequenced was PBMCs. The sequence was obtained from a woman aged 55-70 years in good health. CDR3 DNA: TGTGCCAGCAGTTACCAGGGGGCGGTCACAGATACGCAGTATTTT. The encoded protein is CASSYQGAVTDTQYF.